Following are 17 T cell receptor beta chains from one sample sequenced in a study of tumor and adjacent non-tumor tissue in lung cancer. This sample's RNA came from whole unsorted tissue. The library came from three nested PCR rounds adapted from ARM-PCR protocols. TCRdb processed the multiplex PCR reads anew with MiXCR; each CDR3 protein has one entry. The data contain around 70,000 distinct CDR3 sequences, around four fifths of them singletons. The sequencing input was lung tumor tissue. The receptors shown here come from a man aged 55 to 69 with non-small cell lung cancer.

This clonotype is medium-sized in the sample. V gene TRBV20-1 combines with J gene TRBJ1-5; 7 bases match TRBD1. This CDR3 contains 13 residues. V shed 4 bases, J shed 5 bases, and the junction held 5 bases outside the gene matches. Germline CDR1 and CDR2: DFQATT and SNEGSKA (reference sequence). CDR3 sequence reads: CSATTGDYQPQHF. The CDR3, as DNA: TGCAGTGCTACTACAGGGGACTATCAGCCCCAGCATTTT.

Note on this clonotype: Sequence at one end of the junction differs from germline and may be a read error. In DNA form, the CDR3 reads TGTACCAGCAGTGATCCGGGACAGGGATTAGCCGGGGACCTGTTTTTT. Amino acid sequence: CTSSDPGQGLAGDLFF. The genes are TRBV28 and TRBJ2-2, with 9 nucleotides matching TRBD1. The CDR3 runs 16 residues. Germline CDR1 is MDHEN and CDR2 is SYDVKM.

This clonotype occurred a few times. Since the CDR3 does not end with the conserved phenylalanine or tryptophan, this likely comes from a read error. The V and J genes are TRBV11-2 and TRBJ2-1; 10 bases align to TRBD2. From germline, CDR1 is SGHAT and CDR2 FQNNGV. This CDR3 has 15 residues. CDR3: CASSLETSGIDDQFL. In DNA, the CDR3 is TGTGCCAGCAGCTTAGAAACTAGCGGGATCGATGATCAGTTCCTC.

Comment on this clonotype: A read error may account for a junction end that differs from germline. This chain links TRBV12-3 or TRBV12-4 with TRBJ2-1, with D perhaps TRBD2 (5 bases). CDR3 length equals 16 residues. CDR3 sequence reads: CASTSSGSGSYDEQFF. The CDR3 DNA is TGTGCCAGCACCTCCAGTGGGAGTGGCTCCTACGATGAGCAGTTCTTC.

Remarks on this clonotype: One end of the junction is discordant with germline, which a read error may explain. This chain uses TRBV20-1 with TRBJ2-7; TRBD2 might be the D (6 bases). Germline CDR1 DFQATT, CDR2 SNEGSKA (reference sequence). The CDR3 runs 13 residues. The CDR3 nucleotides are TGCAGTACTAGGCGTAGCGGTTGCTACGAGCAGTACTTC. Encoded protein: CSTRRSGCYEQYF.

The chain links TRBV5-4 to TRBJ2-2, with 16 bases aligning to TRBD2. The CDR3 length is 19 residues. The V segment lost 4 bases and the J segment 2 bases; nucleotides outside the gene matches: 8. Germline V gene data show CDR1 as SGHNT and CDR2 as YYREEE (reference sequence). The CDR3 protein is CASSPVGTSGRVNTGELFF. As DNA, the CDR3 is TGTGCCAGCAGCCCAGTAGGGACTAGCGGGAGGGTCAACACCGGGGAGCTGTTTTTT.

A remark on this clonotype: The junction does not match germline at one end; this may be a read error. The chain has TRBV18 and TRBJ2-1, with D tentatively TRBD2 (6 bases). CDR3 length: 13 residues. Germline V gives CDR1 KGHSH, CDR2 LQKENI. The CDR3 here is CDSSPGSAHEQFF. Here the CDR3 DNA reads TGTGACAGCTCACCCGGGAGCGCCCATGAGCAGTTCTTC.

The chain employs TRBV28 and TRBJ1-1; TRBD1 is a possible D gene (5 bases). Per the germline V gene, CDR1 is MDHEN and CDR2 is SYDVKM. The CDR3 has 14 residues. The V end was cut by 3 bases, the J end by 4 bases, with 12 bases between. Here the CDR3 DNA reads TGTGCCAGCAGTTTTTCGGGGACTGCCACTGAAGCTTTCTTT. This gives the protein CASSFSGTATEAFF.

Details on this clonotype: Its ends do not fully match the called genes, so a read error is possible. The genes are TRBV6-5 and TRBJ2-7; 9 bases line up with TRBD1. The CDR3 spans 14 residues. The V gene's germline CDR1 is MNHEY and CDR2 SVGAGI. Written as DNA, the CDR3 is TGTGCCTGCAGAGATACAGGGGGCTGGTACGAGCAGTACTTC. This sequence encodes CACRDTGGWYEQYF.

This clonotype was detected a few times. As the CDR3 is not closed by the conserved phenylalanine or tryptophan, this likely results from a read error. It is unclear where the CDR3 begins or ends on the DNA, so no DNA is shown, and the CDR3 is as TCRdb lists it. The chain uses TRBV29-1 and TRBJ1-1; the table's D call TRBD1 went unverified against the DNA. Germline CDR1 is SQVTM and CDR2 is ANQGSEA. Counting both end residues, the CDR3 totals 14 amino acids. CDR3 in amino acids: CSVKDRGAATESFS.

This chain uses TRBV29-1 with TRBJ1-1; 9 bases line up with TRBD1. Germline values: CDR1 SQVTM, CDR2 ANQGSEA. The CDR3 totals 14 residues. The CDR3 here is CSAVSGQGNTEAFF. The DNA of the CDR3 is TGCAGTGCTGTGTCGGGACAGGGGAACACTGAAGCTTTCTTT.

The sample holds many counts of this clonotype. The V gene is TRBV10-3, the J gene TRBJ2-3; D perhaps matches TRBD1 (7 bases). Germline assignment: CDR1 ENHRY and CDR2 SYGVKD. Trimming took 6 bases from V and 5 from J, leaving 15 bases between them. The CDR3 length is 14 residues. The CDR3 loop is CAISEEGAEDTQYF. The DNA for the CDR3 is TGTGCCATCAGCGAGGAGGGGGCAGAAGATACGCAGTATTTT.

In its sample, this clonotype was seen once. One end of the junction varies from germline; a read error may be responsible. The V gene is TRBV6-5, the J gene TRBJ2-7, with a possible D match to TRBD2 (6 bases). Germline values: CDR1 MNHEY, CDR2 SVGAGI. CDR3 length equals 14 residues. CDR3 loop: CATSLLGLSSVQYF. CDR3 DNA: TGTGCCACCAGTTTACTAGGACTATCGTCTGTGCAGTACTTC.

CDR3 nucleotide sequence: TGTGCCAGCACTGCCATCCCACCCCGGGCGAACACCGGGGAGCTGTTTTTT. It yields the protein CASTAIPPRANTGELFF. The gene calls are TRBV6-1 and TRBJ2-2, with no clear D. V lost 7 bases, J lost 0 bases, and 18 bases lay in between. The CDR3 consists of 17 residues. CDR1 and CDR2 from the germline V gene are MNHNS and SASEGT.

V usage is TRBV29-1 and J usage is TRBJ2-7, with 8 bases aligning to TRBD2. The V segment lost 6 bases and the J segment 3 bases; nucleotides outside the gene matches: 10. CDR3 length equals 14 residues. Germline CDR1 is SQVTM and CDR2 is ANQGSEA. CDR3 sequence (DNA): TGCAGCGTATATACTGGGACTAGTGGCTACGAGCAGTACTTC. It translates to CSVYTGTSGYEQYF.

This clonotype was seen just once. The DNA of the CDR3 is TGTGCCACCAGGGGGGACAGGGAAAATCAGCCCCAGCATTTT. This translates into CATRGDRENQPQHF. The chain carries TRBV28 and TRBJ1-5, with TRBD1 matching over 9 bases. The CDR3 is 14 residues long. J lost 4 bases, V lost 10 bases, and 8 bases had no gene match. The germline V gene has CDR1 MDHEN and CDR2 SYDVKM.

Relative to its sample, this clonotype is medium-sized (0.01 to 0.1%). The chain employs TRBV6-5 and TRBJ2-2, with D uncertain. CDR1 MNHEY and CDR2 SVGAGI come from the germline V gene. Trimming removed 0 bases from V and 3 bases from J, with 8 bases in between. This CDR3 has 15 amino acids. This CDR3 is CASSYSTRYTGELFF. CDR3 in DNA: TGTGCCAGCAGTTACTCTACCCGTTACACCGGGGAGCTGTTTTTT.